This T cell receptor (beta chain) was retrieved from a study of OX40 agonist ivuxolimab in advanced cancers. The protocol was immunoSEQ multiplex PCR, while the TCRdb copy is restricted to in-frame clones and leaves out a portion. The table records tens of thousands of clones, around 80% of them present only once. By share of the sample, this clone is medium-sized (0.01 to 0.1%). Patients who had autoimmune disease history or got systemic immunosuppression were left out. The specimen comprised CD4+ or CD8+ T cells sorted from blood, sampled in a trial of the OX40 agonist ivuxolimab. The sequence was collected from an adult with an advanced solid tumor such as melanoma, head and neck, liver or kidney cancer.

This CDR3 reads CASSRETGTSGGNTGELFF. CDR3 nucleotide sequence: TGTGCCAGCAGCCGGGAGACCGGGACTAGCGGGGGAAACACCGGGGAGCTGTTTTTT. The V and J genes are TRBV11-3 and TRBJ2-2; TRBD2 agrees at 14 bases. There are 19 residues in the CDR3. Germline loops: CDR1 SGHNT, CDR2 YENEEA. The ends lost 5 bases at V and 2 bases at J; junction bases unmatched: 10.